The present entry profiles one TCR beta chain with its context. The sample has other DNA sequences that encode this CDR3 too. These data belong to a study of cytomegalovirus exposure and HLA in healthy donors. Per germline, CDR1 SGHRS and CDR2 YFSETQ. This CDR3 region has 18 residues. V dropped 0 bases and J dropped 3; count of bases not matched to a gene: 11. The primer mix had 60 Vbeta and 13 Jbeta primers. Sequenced by immunoSEQ multiplex PCR; TCRdb stores in-frame clones only, minus some. The table shows 150,000 to 200,000 clones, with approximately 84% occurring only once. V and J are TRBV5-1 and TRBJ2-7; 11 bases map to TRBD2. The TCR originated in a boy younger than 18 in good health and CMV-seronegative. Sample: PBMCs. CDR3 amino acids: CASSLALQTSGVNYEQYF. The CDR3 coding sequence is TGCGCCAGCAGCTTGGCCCTACAGACTAGCGGGGTAAACTACGAGCAGTACTTC.